The rows below give T cell receptor beta chains drawn from one sample of a study of T cell changes during pregnancy in multiple sclerosis. Sequencing used immunoSEQ multiplex PCR; TCRdb keeps in-frame clones, though not all of them. The profile covers 35,000 or so clones, with roughly nine tenths appearing a single time and roughly 0.46% taken by the ten largest. Sequencing used CD4+ T cells from peripheral blood mononuclear cells, obtained after pregnancy. The receptors come from a female donor with multiple sclerosis, enrolled in a pregnancy study. Each CDR3 is given with its conserved first and last residue.

v_gene: TRBV19; len: 15; CDR3aa: CASSGGTGTAETQYF
v_gene: TRBV30; len: 15; CDR3aa: CAWSTGTGATQPQHF
v_gene: TRBV5-1; len: 16; CDR3aa: CASSRTTGNQDTEAFF
v_gene: TRBV4-2; len: 18; CDR3aa: CASSQLSTALLRGNEQFF
v_gene: TRBV12-5; len: 13; CDR3aa: CASGLEIVDEQFF
v_gene: TRBV9; len: 14; CDR3aa: CASSQTGLDNEQFF
v_gene: TRBV28; len: 15; CDR3aa: CASIMIGQGPYEQYF
v_gene: TRBV5-5; len: 14; CDR3aa: CASSSLGSTSEQFF
v_gene: TRBV27; len: 17; CDR3aa: CASSLTLLAGGNNEQFF
v_gene: TRBV7-9; len: 15; CDR3aa: CASTQLGTANTEAFF
v_gene: TRBV5-1; len: 15; CDR3aa: CASSPTGTSGDEQYF
v_gene: TRBV18; len: 17; CDR3aa: CASSLTGLAGITDTQYF
v_gene: TRBV11-3; len: 14; CDR3aa: CASSPGRGKETQYF
v_gene: TRBV28; len: 14; CDR3aa: CASSLTGGGNTIYF
v_gene: TRBV7-9; len: 16; CDR3aa: CASSAPRDSSYNEQFF
v_gene: TRBV6-6; len: 14; CDR3aa: CASSPGLISYEQYF
v_gene: TRBV7-9; len: 15; CDR3aa: CASSGGGGVKNIQYF
v_gene: TRBV9; len: 14; CDR3aa: CASGGLLSGNTIYF
v_gene: TRBV18; len: 16; CDR3aa: CASSPGTAAMNTEAFF
v_gene: TRBV7-9; len: 14; CDR3aa: CASRSVRDNSPLHF
v_gene: TRBV4-2; len: 15; CDR3aa: CASSQGGDSYNEQFF
v_gene: TRBV27; len: 16; CDR3aa: CASSYAGLAGAVTQYF
v_gene: TRBV25-1; len: 16; CDR3aa: CASSELRQGGNTEAFF
v_gene: TRBV25-1; len: 16; CDR3aa: CASSERLSGTAPSQFF
v_gene: TRBV7-3; len: 15; CDR3aa: CASSSSGRSQETQYF
v_gene: TRBV5-1; len: 16; CDR3aa: CASSPQTGNSGTEAFF
v_gene: TRBV6-5; len: 14; CDR3aa: CASSSRLEGNTIYF
v_gene: TRBV11-2; len: 17; CDR3aa: CASSFSLSGRGGAEAFF
v_gene: TRBV5-8; len: 14; CDR3aa: CASRKQGYSYEQYF
v_gene: TRBV7-2; len: 18; CDR3aa: CASSFRGVSGGAGDTQYF
v_gene: TRBV10-3; len: 11; CDR3aa: CAISIGDEQFF
v_gene: TRBV6-5; len: 14; CDR3aa: CASSLGGAGTEAFF
v_gene: TRBV10-2; len: 15; CDR3aa: CASLPTSLGGETQYF
v_gene: TRBV2; len: 18; CDR3aa: CASSEMWVGTGSSYEQYF
v_gene: TRBV9; len: 13; CDR3aa: CASSNTGNSPLHF
v_gene: TRBV29-1; len: 12; CDR3aa: CSVQTGNTEAFF
v_gene: TRBV9; len: 12; CDR3aa: CASSAGKGRLFF
v_gene: TRBV5-1; len: 15; CDR3aa: CASVTGTGVYNEQFF
v_gene: TRBV5-8; len: 14; CDR3aa: CASSLDGRDDTQYF
v_gene: TRBV7-3; len: 16; CDR3aa: CASSFPRPDRVAEQYF
v_gene: TRBV7-8; len: 16; CDR3aa: CASSLVRGQGASEAFF
v_gene: TRBV12-5; len: 14; CDR3aa: CASGLARAGNTIYF
v_gene: TRBV7-9; len: 13; CDR3aa: CASSSSGGLAAFF
v_gene: TRBV18; len: 13; CDR3aa: CASSPTGSQPQHF
v_gene: TRBV7-3; len: 15; CDR3aa: CASSPTGNWRETQYF
v_gene: TRBV7-2; len: 15; CDR3aa: CASSLSARGFYEQYF
v_gene: TRBV5-1; len: 15; CDR3aa: CASSTGVGGGYGYTF
v_gene: TRBV6-5; len: 14; CDR3aa: CASRPVGIDYGYTF
v_gene: TRBV28; len: 11; CDR3aa: CASSFSGEAFF